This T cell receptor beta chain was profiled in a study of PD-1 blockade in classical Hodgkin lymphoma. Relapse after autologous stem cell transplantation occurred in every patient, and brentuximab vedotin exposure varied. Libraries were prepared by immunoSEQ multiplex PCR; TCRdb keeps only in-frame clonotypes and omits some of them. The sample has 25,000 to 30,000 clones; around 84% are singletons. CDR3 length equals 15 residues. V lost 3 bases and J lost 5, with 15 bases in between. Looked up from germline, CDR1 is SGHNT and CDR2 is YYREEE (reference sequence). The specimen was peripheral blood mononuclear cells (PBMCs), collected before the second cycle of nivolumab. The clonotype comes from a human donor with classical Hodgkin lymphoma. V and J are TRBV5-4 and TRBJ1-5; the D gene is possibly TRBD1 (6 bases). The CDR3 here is CASSWIYRVDQPQHF. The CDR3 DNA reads TGTGCCAGCAGCTGGATTTACAGGGTCGATCAGCCCCAGCATTTT.